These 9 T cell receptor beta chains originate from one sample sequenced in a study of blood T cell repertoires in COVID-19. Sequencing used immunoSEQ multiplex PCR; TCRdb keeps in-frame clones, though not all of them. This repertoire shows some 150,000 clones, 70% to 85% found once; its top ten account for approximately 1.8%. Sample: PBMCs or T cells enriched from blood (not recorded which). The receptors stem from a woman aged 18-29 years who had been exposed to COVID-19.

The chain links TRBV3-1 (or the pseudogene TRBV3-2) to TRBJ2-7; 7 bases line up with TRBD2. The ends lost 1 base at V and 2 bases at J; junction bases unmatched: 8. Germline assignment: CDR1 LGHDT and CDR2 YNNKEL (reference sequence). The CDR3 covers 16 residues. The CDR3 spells CASSQGVGGSPYEQYF. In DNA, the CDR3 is TGTGCCAGCAGCCAAGGGGTGGGGGGGTCCCCCTACGAGCAGTACTTC.

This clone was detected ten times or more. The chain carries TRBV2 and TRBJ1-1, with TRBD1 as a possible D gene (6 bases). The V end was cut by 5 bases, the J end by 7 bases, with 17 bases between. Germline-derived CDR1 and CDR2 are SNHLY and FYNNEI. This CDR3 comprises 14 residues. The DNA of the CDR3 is TGTGCCAGCAGTACAAGCACCGGGACACTTGAAGCTTTCTTT. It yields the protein CASSTSTGTLEAFF.

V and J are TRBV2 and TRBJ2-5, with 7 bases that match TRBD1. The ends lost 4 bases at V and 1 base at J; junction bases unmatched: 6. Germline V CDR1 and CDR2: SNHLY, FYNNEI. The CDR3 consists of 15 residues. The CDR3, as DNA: TGTGCCAGCAGTGGTCAGGGGGTCCCCCAAGAGACCCAGTACTTC. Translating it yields CASSGQGVPQETQYF.

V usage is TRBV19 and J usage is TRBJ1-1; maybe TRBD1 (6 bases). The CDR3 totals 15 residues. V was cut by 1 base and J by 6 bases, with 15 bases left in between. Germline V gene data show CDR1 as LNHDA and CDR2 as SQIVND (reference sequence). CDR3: CASSIGTADSAEAFF. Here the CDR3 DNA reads TGTGCCAGTAGTATAGGGACAGCGGACTCCGCTGAAGCTTTCTTT.

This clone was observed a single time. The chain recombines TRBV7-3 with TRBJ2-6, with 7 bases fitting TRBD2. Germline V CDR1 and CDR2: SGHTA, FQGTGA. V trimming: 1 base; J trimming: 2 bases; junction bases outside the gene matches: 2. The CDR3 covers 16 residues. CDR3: CASSLSGLAGANVLTF. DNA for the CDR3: TGTGCCAGCAGCTTAAGTGGACTAGCTGGGGCCAACGTCCTGACTTTC.

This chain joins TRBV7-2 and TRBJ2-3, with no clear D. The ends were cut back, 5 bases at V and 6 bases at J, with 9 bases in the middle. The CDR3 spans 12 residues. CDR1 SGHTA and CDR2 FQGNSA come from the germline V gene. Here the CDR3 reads CASSPDWDTQYF. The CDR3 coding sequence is TGTGCCAGCAGCCCCGACTGGGATACGCAGTATTTT.

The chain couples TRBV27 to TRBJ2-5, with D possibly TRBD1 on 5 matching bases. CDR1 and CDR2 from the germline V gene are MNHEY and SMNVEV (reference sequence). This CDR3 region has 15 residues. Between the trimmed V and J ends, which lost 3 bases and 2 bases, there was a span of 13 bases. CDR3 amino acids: CASSLDRGDQETQYF. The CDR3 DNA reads TGTGCCAGCAGTTTGGATAGGGGTGATCAAGAGACCCAGTACTTC.

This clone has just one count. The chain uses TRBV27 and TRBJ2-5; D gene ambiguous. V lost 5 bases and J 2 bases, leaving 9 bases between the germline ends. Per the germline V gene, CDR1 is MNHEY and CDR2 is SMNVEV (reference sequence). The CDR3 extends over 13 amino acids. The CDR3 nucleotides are TGTGCCAGCAGTCCTCCCAGTCAAGAGACCCAGTACTTC. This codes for CASSPPSQETQYF.

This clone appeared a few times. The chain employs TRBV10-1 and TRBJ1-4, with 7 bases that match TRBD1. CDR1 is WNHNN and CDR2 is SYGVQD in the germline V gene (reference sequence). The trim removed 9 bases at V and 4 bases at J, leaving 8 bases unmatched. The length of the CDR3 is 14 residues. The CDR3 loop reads CASLFDRVNEKLFF. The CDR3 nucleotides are TGCGCCAGTCTCTTTGACAGGGTTAATGAAAAACTGTTTTTT.